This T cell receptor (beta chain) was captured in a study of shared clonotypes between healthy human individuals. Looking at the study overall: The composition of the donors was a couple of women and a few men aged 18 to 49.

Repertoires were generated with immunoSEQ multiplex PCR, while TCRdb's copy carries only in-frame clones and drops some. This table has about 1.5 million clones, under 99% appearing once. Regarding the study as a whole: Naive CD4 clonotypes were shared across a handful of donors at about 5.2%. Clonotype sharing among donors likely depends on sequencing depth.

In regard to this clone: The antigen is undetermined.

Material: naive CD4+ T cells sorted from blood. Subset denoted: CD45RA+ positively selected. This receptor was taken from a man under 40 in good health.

The CDR3 reads CASSKPRLSQAQSSGNTIYF. The CDR3, as DNA: TGTGCCAGCTCAAAGCCCCGACTATCCCAGGCACAAAGCTCTGGAAACACCATATATTTT. This chain links TRBV2 with TRBJ1-3, with D hard to call. V was clipped by 8 bases and J by 0 bases, with 29 bases between them. The CDR3 extends over 20 amino acids. Germline V gene sequence: CDR1 SNHLY, CDR2 FYNNEI.